Below are 2 T cell receptor beta chains sequenced from a single sample in a study of cytomegalovirus exposure and HLA in healthy donors. Clones were read by immunoSEQ multiplex PCR, and TCRdb kept only the in-frame ones, dropping some. The data hold around 150,000 clones, with 70% to 90% observed a single time. The sample taken for sequencing was PBMCs. The receptors shown here come from a young woman in good health and CMV-seropositive.

J is TRBJ1-3 and V is TRBV28; D gene ambiguous. Trimming took off 2 bases at V and 7 bases at J, with 9 bases between the two ends. CDR3 length equals 13 residues. The germline V gene encodes CDR1 MDHEN and CDR2 SYDVKM. The DNA for the CDR3 is TGTGCCAGCAGTTTACCAGTTGTCAACACCATATATTTT. Encoded protein: CASSLPVVNTIYF. The entire variable domain, with the rest obtained from reference TRBV28 and TRBJ1-3, is as follows: DVKVTQSSRYLVKRTGEKVFLECVQDMDHENMFWYRQDPGLGLRLIYFSYDVKMKEKGDIPEGYSVSREKKERFSLILESASTNQTSMYLCASSLPVVNTIYFGEGSWLTVV.

V and J are TRBV7-2 and TRBJ1-1; no definite D call. Germline V gives CDR1 SGHTA, CDR2 FQGNSA. With 7 bases removed from V and 1 base from J, the gap between germline ends came to 13 bases. The CDR3 spans 14 residues. In DNA form, the CDR3 reads TGTGCCAGCAATTCGAGAGCGGCGAACACTGAAGCTTTCTTT. This translates into CASNSRAANTEAFF.